This T cell receptor beta chain was profiled in a study of blood T cell repertoires in COVID-19. Study context: Some COVID-19 samples were acute and others convalescent; all came from the United States, Italy and Spain.

Per the authors' pipeline: Scientists estimated how many nucleated cells there were by amplifying reference gene primers. Data came from immunoSEQ multiplex PCR; TCRdb stores just in-frame clones and leaves some out. V, J and clone size derive from that table, while D and trimming were established from the DNA sequence. Of roughly 360,000 clones detected, 80% to 85% appear once; the ten largest clones hold about 5%. Those enrolled, adults aged roughly 18 to 89 years, came from some 25 US areas. Cohort assignment relied on participant-reported clinical history. The clonotype was recovered from a woman aged 45 to 65 who had recovered from COVID-19. Sequencing was done on a sample of PBMCs or T cells enriched from blood (not recorded which).

The CDR3 loop is CASSPPSGQGAPNEKLFF. The CDR3, as DNA: TGTGCCAGCTCACCACCATCGGGACAGGGTGCGCCTAATGAAAAACTGTTTTTT. This sequence joins TRBV18 and TRBJ1-4; 9 nucleotides align to TRBD1. J gave up 3 bases and V 0 bases, and 8 bases lay outside the gene matches. Germline CDR1 KGHSH, CDR2 LQKENI. The CDR3 runs 18 residues.